These 17 T cell receptor beta chains came from one sample sequenced in a study of T cell repertoires in cytomegalovirus infection. Each CDR3 protein gets one entry after TCRdb re-called the reads with MiXCR. In the table there are 400,000 to 550,000 distinct CDR3 sequences, approximately 11% of which are singletons. The sequenced sample consisted of PBMCs. All receptors derive from a human donor in good health (CMV status not recorded). Some clones in this sample may be carry-over from other donors' samples.

This clonotype has ten or more counts. This chain links TRBV12-3 or TRBV12-4 with TRBJ2-6; tentative D call: TRBD2 (6 bases). CDR3 length: 13 residues. V lost 10 bases, J lost 4 bases, and 11 bases lay in between. The CDR3: CAILLAGANVLTF. The CDR3 DNA follows: TGTGCCATCTTGCTAGCGGGGGCCAACGTCCTGACTTTC.

The rearrangement links TRBV2 to TRBJ1-4; 11 bases match TRBD1. This CDR3 has 14 amino acids. Trimming took 5 bases from V and 6 from J; bases not matched to a gene: 2. Germline CDR1 is SNHLY and CDR2 is FYNNEI. The CDR3 nucleotides are TGTGCCAGCAGTACGGACAGGGGGCATGAAAAACTGTTTTTT. This translates into CASSTDRGHEKLFF.

This chain uses TRBV5-1 with TRBJ2-5; D unclear. V lost 1 base and J 1 base, leaving 8 bases between the germline ends. Germline V gene lookup returns CDR1 SGHRS and CDR2 YFSETQ. This CDR3 is 14 amino acids long. The CDR3 DNA follows: TGCGCCAGCAGCTTGCGTGTACGCCAAGAGACCCAGTACTTC. Amino acid sequence: CASSLRVRQETQYF.

This clonotype occurred many times. This chain links TRBV6-5 with TRBJ2-1; a weak D match, TRBD2 (5 bases). Trimming cost V 5 bases and J 12 bases, with 14 bases left between them. Germline V gene sequence: CDR1 MNHEY, CDR2 SVGAGI. There are 12 residues in the CDR3. Here the CDR3 reads CASSQGPSLQFF. In DNA form, the CDR3 reads TGTGCCAGCAGTCAAGGTCCTAGCCTGCAGTTCTTC.

This clonotype was seen at least ten times. This CDR3 is CASIREGTDTQYF. The CDR3 DNA reads as TGTGCCAGCATCCGGGAGGGAACAGATACGCAGTATTTT. This chain links TRBV19 with TRBJ2-3, with TRBD2 matching 8 bases. Germline-derived CDR1 and CDR2 are LNHDA and SQIVND (reference sequence). This CDR3 has 13 amino acids. V lost 9 bases, J lost 3 bases, and 5 bases stayed unmatched.

This clonotype showed up just a few times. The chain combines TRBV6-8 with TRBJ1-5; D not resolved. Germline V lookup: CDR1 MNHGY, CDR2 SAAAGT. The CDR3 runs 14 residues. Trimming shortened V by 9 bases and J by 0 bases, and 12 bases separated the two germline ends. CDR3 residues: CASRRGNSNQPQHF. CDR3 nucleotide sequence: TGTGCCAGTAGACGAGGGAATAGCAATCAGCCCCAGCATTTT.

This clonotype has at least ten counts. This rearrangement joins TRBV6-1 to TRBJ1-3; no reliable D call. CDR3 length equals 14 residues. Per the germline V gene, CDR1 is MNHNS and CDR2 is SASEGT. The V end lost 1 base, the J end lost 0 bases, and 4 bases lay between the germline ends. This CDR3 reads CASSEVSSGNTIYF. CDR3 DNA: TGTGCCAGCAGTGAAGTTAGCTCTGGAAACACCATATATTTT.

The table lists this clonotype with a count of one. The V gene is TRBV24-1, the J gene TRBJ2-7, with 10 nucleotides matching TRBD1. The CDR3 is made up of 14 amino acids. Germline assignment: CDR1 KGHDR and CDR2 SFDVKD. J was trimmed by 5 bases and V by 5 bases; bases with no gene match: 5. In DNA, the CDR3 is TGTGCCACCAGTGCCGGACAGGGGGAGAACGAGCAGTACTTC. Encoded protein: CATSAGQGENEQYF.

The sample holds many counts of this clonotype. V usage is TRBV4-2 and J usage is TRBJ2-3, with 8 bases fitting TRBD2. Germline V lookup: CDR1 LGHNA, CDR2 YNFKEQ. This CDR3 region has 16 residues. Trimming took 4 bases from V and 2 from J; bases not matched to a gene: 8. The CDR3 here is CASSRLAGPYTDTQYF. CDR3 coding DNA: TGTGCCAGCAGCCGATTAGCGGGACCTTACACAGATACGCAGTATTTT.

There are a few counts of this clonotype. The chain links TRBV20-1 to TRBJ1-5, with D perhaps TRBD1 (5 bases). This CDR3 spans 14 amino acids. V was trimmed by 6 bases and J by 7 bases, leaving 19 bases between them. The germline V gene has CDR1 DFQATT and CDR2 SNEGSKA (reference sequence). CDR3 DNA: TGCAGTGCCACTAGTGCGGGGCACAGCCAGCCCCAGCATTTT. It translates to CSATSAGHSQPQHF.

Only a few counts were recorded for this clonotype. The rearrangement uses TRBV19 and TRBJ1-1; 7 nucleotides line up with TRBD1. V dropped 8 bases and J dropped 4; count of bases not matched to a gene: 7. Germline V lookup: CDR1 LNHDA, CDR2 SQIVND (reference sequence). This CDR3 contains 13 residues. The chain's CDR3 is CASRGGAGTEAFF. For the CDR3, the DNA is TGTGCCAGTCGAGGGGGCGCGGGCACTGAAGCTTTCTTT.

This clonotype was detected many times. V usage is TRBV20-1 and J usage is TRBJ2-7; weak D call: TRBD1 (5 bases). The CDR3 extends over 12 amino acids. Trimming took 5 bases from V and 6 from J, leaving 14 bases between them. Germline V gene sequence: CDR1 DFQATT, CDR2 SNEGSKA (reference sequence). The DNA for the CDR3 is TGCAGTGCTGCCCCAGGGTTAGGCGAGCAGTACTTC. Translation: CSAAPGLGEQYF.

This clonotype was seen repeatedly, ten times or more. This chain uses TRBV28 with TRBJ2-2; D is possibly TRBD1 (5 bases). Germline assignment: CDR1 MDHEN and CDR2 SYDVKM. Trimming shortened V by 6 bases and J by 9 bases, and 11 bases separated the two germline ends. CDR3 length equals 12 residues. DNA of the CDR3: TGTGCCAGCAGCCTCAGGGCACGGGAGCTGTTTTTT. Protein sequence: CASSLRARELFF. The full variable domain, rest sourced from reference TRBV28 and TRBJ2-2, is DVKVTQSSRYLVKRTGEKVFLECVQDMDHENMFWYRQDPGLGLRLIYFSYDVKMKEKGDIPEGYSVSREKKERFSLILESASTNQTSMYLCASSLRARELFFGEGSRLTVL.

This clonotype was seen many times. The rearrangement joins TRBV6-1 to TRBJ2-2, with D unclear. Trimming took 6 bases from V and 0 from J, leaving 5 bases between them. CDR3 size: 13 residues. Germline CDR1 and CDR2: MNHNS and SASEGT. The CDR3 sequence is CASSEPNTGELFF. The CDR3 DNA sequence: TGTGCCAGCAGCGAGCCGAACACCGGGGAGCTGTTTTTT.

This chain links TRBV29-1 with TRBJ2-1; D is possibly TRBD1 or TRBD2 (5 bases each). V was clipped by 7 bases and J by 4 bases, with 11 bases between them. This CDR3 contains 12 residues. Germline V gene sequence: CDR1 SQVTM, CDR2 ANQGSEA. The CDR3 here is CSGGVLYNEQFF. The CDR3 nucleotides read TGCAGCGGAGGGGTTCTTTACAATGAGCAGTTCTTC.

This clonotype showed up just a few times. This chain connects TRBV4-2 to TRBJ1-5; D not resolved. The germline V gene encodes CDR1 LGHNA and CDR2 YNFKEQ. Trimming cost V 5 bases and J 0 bases, with 5 bases left between them. The CDR3 is 13 amino acids. The CDR3, as DNA: TGTGCCAGCAGCGTTCATAGCAATCAGCCCCAGCATTTT. Translation: CASSVHSNQPQHF.

A word on this clonotype: Lacking the conserved final phenylalanine or tryptophan, this CDR3 likely reflects a read error. The gene calls are TRBV7-9 and TRBJ2-1; TRBD1 aligns across 7 bases. The CDR3 covers 13 residues. Germline V CDR1 and CDR2: SEHNR, FQNEAQ (reference sequence). The ends lost 3 bases at V and 4 bases at J; junction bases unmatched: 0. The CDR3 spells CASSLGQYNEQFL. The DNA of the CDR3 is TGTGCCAGCAGCTTGGGACAGTACAATGAGCAGTTCCTC.